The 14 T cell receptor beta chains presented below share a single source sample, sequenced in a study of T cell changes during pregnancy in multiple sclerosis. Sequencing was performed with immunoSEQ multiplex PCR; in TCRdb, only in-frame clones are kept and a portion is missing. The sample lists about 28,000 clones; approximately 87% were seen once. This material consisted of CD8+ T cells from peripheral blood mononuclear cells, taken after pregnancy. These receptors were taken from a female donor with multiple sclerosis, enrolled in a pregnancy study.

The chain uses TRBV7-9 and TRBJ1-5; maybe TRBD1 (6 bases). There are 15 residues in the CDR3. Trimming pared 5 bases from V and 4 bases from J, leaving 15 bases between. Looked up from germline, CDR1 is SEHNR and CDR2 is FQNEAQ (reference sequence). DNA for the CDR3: TGTGCCAGCAGCCTAGAAGGACAGATAAATCAGCCCCAGCATTTT. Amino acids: CASSLEGQINQPQHF.

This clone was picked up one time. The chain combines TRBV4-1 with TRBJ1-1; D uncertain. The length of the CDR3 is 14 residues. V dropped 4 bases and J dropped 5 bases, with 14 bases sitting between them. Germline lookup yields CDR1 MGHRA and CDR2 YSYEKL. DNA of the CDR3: TGCGCCAGCAGCCCTTTGGAGGGAGCGACTGAAGCTTTCTTT. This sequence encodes CASSPLEGATEAFF.

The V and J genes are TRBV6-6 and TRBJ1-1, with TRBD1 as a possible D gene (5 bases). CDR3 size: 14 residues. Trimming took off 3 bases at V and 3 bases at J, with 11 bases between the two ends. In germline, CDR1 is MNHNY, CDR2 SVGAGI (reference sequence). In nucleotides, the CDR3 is TGTGCCAGCAGTTATGTCGAAGGGGACACTGAAGCTTTCTTT. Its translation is CASSYVEGDTEAFF.

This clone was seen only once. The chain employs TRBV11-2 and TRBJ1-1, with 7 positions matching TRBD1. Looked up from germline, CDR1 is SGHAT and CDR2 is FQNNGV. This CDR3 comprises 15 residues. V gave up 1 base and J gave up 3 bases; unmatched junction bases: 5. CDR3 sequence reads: CASSLGPGTDTEAFF. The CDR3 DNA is TGTGCCAGCAGCTTAGGGCCCGGGACAGACACTGAAGCTTTCTTT.

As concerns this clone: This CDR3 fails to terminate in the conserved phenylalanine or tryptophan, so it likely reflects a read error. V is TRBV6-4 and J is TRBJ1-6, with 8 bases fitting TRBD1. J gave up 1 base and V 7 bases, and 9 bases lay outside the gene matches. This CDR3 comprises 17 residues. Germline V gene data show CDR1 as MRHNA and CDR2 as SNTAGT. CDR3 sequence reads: CASKGQELWSYNSPLHL. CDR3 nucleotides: TGTGCCAGCAAGGGACAGGAGTTGTGGTCCTATAATTCACCCCTCCACCTT.

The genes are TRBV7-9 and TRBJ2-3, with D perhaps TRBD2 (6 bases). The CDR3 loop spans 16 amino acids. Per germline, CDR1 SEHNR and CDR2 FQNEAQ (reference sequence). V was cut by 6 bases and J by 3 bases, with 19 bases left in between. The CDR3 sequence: CASRPGDRGKTDTQYF. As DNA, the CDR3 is TGTGCCAGCAGGCCGGGCGACCGGGGGAAAACAGATACGCAGTATTTT. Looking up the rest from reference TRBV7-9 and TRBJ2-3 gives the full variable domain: DTGVSQNPRHKITKRGQNVTFRCDPISEHNRLYWYRQTLGQGPEFLTYFQNEAQLEKSRLLSDRFSAERPKGSFSTLEIQRTEQGDSAMYLCASRPGDRGKTDTQYFGPGTRLTVL.

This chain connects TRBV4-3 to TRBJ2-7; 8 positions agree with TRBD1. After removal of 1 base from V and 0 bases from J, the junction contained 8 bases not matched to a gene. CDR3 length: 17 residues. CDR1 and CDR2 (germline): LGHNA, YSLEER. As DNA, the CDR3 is TGCGCCAGCAGCCAAGGGCTCAGGGGGCCGACCTCCTACGAGCAGTACTTC. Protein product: CASSQGLRGPTSYEQYF.

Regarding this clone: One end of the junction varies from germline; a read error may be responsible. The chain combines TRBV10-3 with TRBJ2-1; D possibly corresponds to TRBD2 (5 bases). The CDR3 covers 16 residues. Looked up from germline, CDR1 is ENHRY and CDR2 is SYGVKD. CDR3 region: CAIGESEDWTYNEQFF. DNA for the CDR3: TGTGCCATCGGTGAGTCAGAGGACTGGACCTACAATGAGCAGTTCTTC.

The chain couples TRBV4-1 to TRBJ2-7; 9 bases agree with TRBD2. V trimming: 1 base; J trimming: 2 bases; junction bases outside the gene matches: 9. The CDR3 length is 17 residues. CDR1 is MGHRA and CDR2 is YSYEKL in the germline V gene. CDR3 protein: CASSQGAGGTTPYEQYF. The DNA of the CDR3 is TGCGCCAGCAGCCAAGGGGCGGGGGGGACAACCCCCTACGAGCAGTACTTC.

The CDR3 bases are TGTGCCAGTTTGGCCCGGGACAGGGTCTATGGCTACACCTTC. This translates into CASLARDRVYGYTF. V is TRBV19 and J is TRBJ1-2; 9 nucleotides match TRBD1. The V gene's germline CDR1 is LNHDA and CDR2 SQIVND (reference sequence). The CDR3 loop spans 14 amino acids. V lost 8 bases and J lost 4; bases outside the gene matches: 8.

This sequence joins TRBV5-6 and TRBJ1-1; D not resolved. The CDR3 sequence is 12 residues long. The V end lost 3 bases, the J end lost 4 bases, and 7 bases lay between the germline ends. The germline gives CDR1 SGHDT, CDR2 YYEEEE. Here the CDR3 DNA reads TGTGCCAGCAGCTGGTCCGGCACTGAAGCTTTCTTT. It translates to CASSWSGTEAFF. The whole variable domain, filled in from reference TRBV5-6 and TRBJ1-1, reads DAGVTQSPTHLIKTRGQQVTLRCSPKSGHDTVSWYQQALGQGPQFIFQYYEEEERQRGNFPDRFSGHQFPNYSSELNVNALLLGDSALYLCASSWSGTEAFFGQGTRLTVV.

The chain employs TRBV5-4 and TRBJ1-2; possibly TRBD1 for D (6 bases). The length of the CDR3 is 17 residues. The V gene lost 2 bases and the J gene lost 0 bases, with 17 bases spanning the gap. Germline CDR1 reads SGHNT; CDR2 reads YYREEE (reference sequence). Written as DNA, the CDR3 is TGTGCCAGCAGCTTAGGAGGCAGGGGTTTCGCTAACTATGGCTACACCTTC. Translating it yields CASSLGGRGFANYGYTF.

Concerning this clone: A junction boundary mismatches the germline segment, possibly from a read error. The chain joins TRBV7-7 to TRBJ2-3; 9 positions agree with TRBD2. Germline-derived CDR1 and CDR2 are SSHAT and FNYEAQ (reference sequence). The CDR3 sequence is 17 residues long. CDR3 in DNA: TGTGCTAGCAGCTTAGCGATGCGGCGGGGGGGCCCAGATACGCAGTATTTT. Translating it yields CASSLAMRRGGPDTQYF. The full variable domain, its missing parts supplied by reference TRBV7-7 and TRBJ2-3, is GAGVSQSPRYKVTKRGQDVTLRCDPISSHATLYWYQQALGQGPEFLTYFNYEAQPDKSGLPSDRFSAERPEGSISTLTIQRTEQRDSAMYRCASSLAMRRGGPDTQYFGPGTRLTVL.

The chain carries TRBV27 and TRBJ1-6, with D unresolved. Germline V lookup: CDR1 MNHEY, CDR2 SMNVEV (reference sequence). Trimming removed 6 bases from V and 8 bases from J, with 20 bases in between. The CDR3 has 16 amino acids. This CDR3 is CASSNLRRHADSPLHF. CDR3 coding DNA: TGTGCCAGCAGCAACCTACGTCGTCATGCCGATTCACCCCTCCACTTT.